These T cell receptor beta chains were read from a single sample in a study of T cells in Graves' hyperthyroidism and ophthalmopathy. TCRdb re-analysed the multiplex PCR reads in MiXCR, keeping a single row per CDR3 protein. The repertoire holds about 520,000 distinct CDR3 sequences, with around 20% as singletons. Sequencing input: blood. These receptors were obtained from a man between 18 and 35 years old with Graves' hyperthyroidism. The CDR3 runs from the conserved cysteine through the conserved F or W. The D gene is left open where the match is weak. Clone size is given for some rows only: seen once, a few or many times, or a class if the clone is expanded.

D gene	clone size	J gene	V gene	CDR3 protein	CDR3 DNA
-	many	TRBJ2-5	TRBV30	CAWSVLERETQYF	TGTGCCTGGAGTGTACTGGAACGGGAGACCCAGTACTTC
TRBD1	-	TRBJ1-5	TRBV30	CAWSPDRDQPQHF	TGTGCCTGGAGCCCGGACAGGGATCAGCCCCAGCATTTT
-	few	TRBJ2-7	TRBV5-1	CASSLDPDSAYEQYF	TGCGCCAGCAGCCTAGACCCAGATAGCGCCTACGAGCAGTACTTC
TRBD1	-	TRBJ1-1	TRBV19	CASSTHTGGGTEAFF	TGTGCCAGTAGTACTCACACAGGGGGGGGGACTGAAGCTTTCTTT
TRBD1	many	TRBJ1-2	TRBV28	CASSLFTPTGTAKGYGYTF	TGTGCCAGCAGCCTATTTACTCCCACCGGGACAGCAAAGGGCTATGGCTACACCTTC
-	few	TRBJ1-2	TRBV15	CTTSRDPGGGYTF	TGTACCACCAGCAGAGATCCCGGCGGTGGCTACACCTTC
-	few	TRBJ1-1	TRBV2	CASSQETNTEAFF	TGTGCCAGCAGTCAGGAGACTAACACTGAAGCTTTCTTT
-	many	TRBJ1-2	TRBV7-2	CASMREGTYGYTF	TGTGCCAGCATGAGAGAGGGGACTTATGGCTACACCTTC
-	many	TRBJ2-5	TRBV6-5	CASSPGLSSSETQYF	TGTGCCAGCAGTCCGGGACTGTCCTCCTCAGAGACCCAGTACTTC
-	-	TRBJ1-5	TRBV6-5	CASSYHRGAGRVQPQHF	TGTGCCAGCAGTTATCACCGGGGGGCTGGAAGGGTGCAGCCCCAGCATTTT
-	-	TRBJ2-2	TRBV14	CASSQVQGSGELFF	TGTGCCAGCAGCCAAGTACAGGGCTCCGGGGAGCTGTTTTTT
TRBD1	-	TRBJ2-2	TRBV11-2	CASSLGTGGASGELCF	TGTGCCAGCAGCTTAGGGACAGGGGGCGCGTCCGGGGAGCTGTGTTTT
TRBD1	many	TRBJ2-7	TRBV6-1	CASSEPGTGRDEQYF	TGTGCCAGCAGTGAACCCGGGACAGGGCGGGACGAGCAGTACTTC
-	-	TRBJ1-1	TRBV28	CASSPGPFEAFF	TGTGCCAGCAGTCCGGGACCCTTTGAAGCTTTCTTT
-	-	TRBJ1-1	TRBV12-3/TRBV12-4	CASSREQRNTEAFF	TGTGCCAGCAGTCGTGAACAGAGAAACACTGAAGCTTTCTTT
TRBD1	many	TRBJ1-5	TRBV12-5	CASGLLTSGTGFTQPQHF	TGTGCTAGTGGTTTGCTTACCTCCGGGACAGGGTTTACTCAGCCCCAGCATTTT
-	-	TRBJ2-5	TRBV6-2/TRBV6-3	CASSVQQGRGETQYF	TGTGCCAGCAGCGTGCAACAGGGGAGGGGAGAGACCCAGTACTTC
-	many	TRBJ1-1	TRBV30	CAFAREDTEAFF	TGTGCCTTCGCGAGGGAAGACACTGAAGCTTTCTTT
-	-	TRBJ2-7	TRBV9	CASSVEGSGHRRQYF	TGTGCCAGCAGCGTAGAGGGGTCGGGCCACCGAAGGCAGTACTTC
-	many	TRBJ1-5	TRBV11-2	CASSLDRLQPQHF	TGTGCCAGCAGCTTAGATCGATTGCAGCCCCAGCATTTT
TRBD1	-	TRBJ2-7	TRBV20-1	CSAHNHRGSSYEQYF	TGCAGTGCCCACAATCACAGGGGCAGTTCCTACGAGCAGTACTTC
TRBD2	-	TRBJ2-5	TRBV20-1	CSARDGRGGRETQYF	TGCAGTGCTAGAGATGGGCGCGGGGGAAGAGAGACCCAGTACTTC
-	many	TRBJ2-5	TRBV30	CAWSVGVGGAQYF	TGTGCCTGGAGTGTAGGGGTAGGAGGGGCCCAGTACTTC
TRBD2	many	TRBJ2-5	TRBV20-1	CSARTGTTWTQYF	TGCAGTGCTAGAACCGGGACTACCTGGACCCAGTACTTC
-	-	TRBJ1-1	TRBV27	CASSLSSGAVNTEAFF	TGTGCCAGCAGTTTATCGTCGGGGGCGGTCAACACTGAAGCTTTCTTT
-	once	TRBJ2-4	TRBV28	CASRRWGNSLAKNIQYF	TGTGCCAGCAGACGTTGGGGTAACTCCCTAGCCAAAAACATTCAGTACTTC
TRBD1	-	TRBJ1-2	TRBV27	CASRDRGHFGGYTF	TGTGCCAGCAGAGACAGGGGGCATTTTGGAGGCTACACCTTC
TRBD1	few	TRBJ2-7	TRBV7-6	CASSLDRDRAYEQYF	TGTGCCAGCAGCTTAGACCGGGACAGAGCCTACGAGCAGTACTTC
-	-	TRBJ1-6	TRBV12-5	CASGLLVPDWRNSPLHF	TGTGCTAGTGGTTTGCTCGTCCCGGACTGGAGGAATTCACCCCTCCACTTT
TRBD1	many	TRBJ2-7	TRBV10-3	CATSSGTGDYEQYF	TGTGCCACCTCCTCCGGGACAGGAGATTACGAGCAGTACTTC
-	-	TRBJ2-7	TRBV6-1	CASSEWGFEQYF	TGTGCCAGCAGTGAATGGGGGTTCGAGCAGTACTTC
-	few	TRBJ2-6	TRBV6-1	CASSEIGAGANVLTF	TGTGCCAGCAGTGAAATAGGTGCTGGGGCCAACGTCCTGACTTTC
-	-	TRBJ2-7	TRBV4-1	CASSPGDLAYEQYF	TGCGCCAGCAGCCCAGGGGACTTAGCCTACGAGCAGTACTTC
-	many	TRBJ2-5	TRBV24-1	CATSDGTGRETQYF	TGTGCCACCAGTGATGGCACAGGGCGTGAGACCCAGTACTTC
-	few	TRBJ2-3	TRBV6-1	CASTNGLYTDTQYF	TGTGCCAGCACCAATGGACTATACACAGATACGCAGTATTTT
-	many	TRBJ2-7	TRBV7-8	CASSHRPISYEQYF	TGTGCCAGCAGCCACCGGCCCATCTCCTACGAGCAGTACTTC
-	many	TRBJ1-3	TRBV29-1	CSVDGTGGGNTIYF	TGCAGCGTGGACGGGACTGGCGGTGGAAACACCATATATTTT
-	many	TRBJ2-5	TRBV7-8	CASSPAGSWETQYF	TGTGCCAGCAGCCCTGCCGGGTCTTGGGAGACCCAGTACTTC
-	many	TRBJ2-7	TRBV15	CATSRDLGGRDEQYF	TGTGCCACCAGCAGAGATCTCGGGGGGCGAGACGAGCAGTACTTC
TRBD1	many	TRBJ2-7	TRBV11-2	CASSLGTAGYEQYF	TGTGCCAGCAGCTTGGGGACAGCTGGCTACGAGCAGTACTTC
-	many	TRBJ2-5	TRBV12-3/TRBV12-4	CASSLGSVEAQYF	TGTGCCAGCAGTTTAGGGTCCGTGGAGGCCCAGTACTTC
TRBD1	many	TRBJ1-1	TRBV12-3/TRBV12-4	CASRRTGNTEAFF	TGTGCCAGCAGGAGGACAGGGAACACTGAAGCTTTCTTT
-	many	TRBJ1-1	TRBV6-2/TRBV6-3	CASSVGPLANTEAFF	TGTGCCAGCAGCGTCGGTCCTCTCGCGAACACTGAAGCTTTCTTT
TRBD1	-	TRBJ2-7	TRBV12-3/TRBV12-4	CASRQTGGNYEQYF	TGTGCCAGCAGGCAAACAGGGGGGAACTACGAGCAGTACTTC
-	-	TRBJ2-7	TRBV12-3/TRBV12-4	CASSSTAIYEQYF	TGTGCCAGCAGTTCGACAGCAATCTACGAGCAGTACTTC
TRBD1	-	TRBJ2-5	TRBV20-1	CSAWTGTETQYF	TGCAGTGCTTGGACAGGGACGGAGACCCAGTACTTC
-	many	TRBJ1-3	TRBV4-2	CASSQVEGSSGNTIYF	TGTGCCAGCAGCCAAGTGGAGGGCTCCTCTGGAAACACCATATATTTT
-	many	TRBJ1-1	TRBV5-1	CASSFGALDSEAFF	TGCGCCAGCAGCTTTGGTGCCCTCGACAGTGAAGCTTTCTTT
-	many	TRBJ1-1	TRBV5-1	CASSLEVGYTEAFF	TGCGCCAGCAGCTTGGAGGTTGGTTACACTGAAGCTTTCTTT
-	many	TRBJ1-3	TRBV12-3/TRBV12-4	CASSFMGEAGNTIYF	TGTGCCAGCAGTTTCATGGGGGAAGCTGGAAACACCATATATTTT